The rows below give T cell receptor beta chains drawn from one sample of a study of blood T cell repertoires in COVID-19. Profiling relied on immunoSEQ multiplex PCR, and the TCRdb table lists in-frame clones only, not all of them. Here the sample spans about 290,000 clones, more than 85% being singletons. Sequencing was done on a sample of peripheral blood. The source is a man aged 35 to 55 with acute or convalescent COVID-19. Each CDR3 is given without its conserved first and last residue. The D gene is left open where the match is weak. Size is omitted from some rows. Given values are once, few, many or a class for expanded clones.

TRBJ1-1 | TRBV20-1 | . | . | SASGRGTEAF
TRBJ1-1 | TRBV5-1 | . | TRBD1 | ASSPGTGRAF
TRBJ1-6 | TRBV5-1 | . | . | ASSLTGMNSPLH
TRBJ1-2 | TRBV6-1 | . | . | ASSEGGTNYGYT
TRBJ2-5 | TRBV10-1 | once | TRBD2 | ASSDSAGGKTQY
TRBJ1-2 | TRBV24-1 | . | . | ATSDGGSGYGYT
TRBJ1-1 | TRBV7-3 | . | . | ASSLMGQNTEAF
TRBJ2-2 | TRBV5-1 | . | . | ASSLGEGGTGELF
TRBJ1-6 | TRBV19 | once | . | ASSRGKGDSPLH
TRBJ2-7 | TRBV7-9 | . | TRBD1 | ASSFRDRGHEQY
TRBJ1-1 | TRBV11-2 | . | TRBD1 | ASSSLKGAQGNTEAF
TRBJ1-2 | TRBV30 | . | TRBD1 | AWRLDRAGYT
TRBJ2-7 | TRBV5-1 | . | TRBD1 | ASSLGGGGRPYEQY
TRBJ2-7 | TRBV6-5 | . | . | ASSYSRVYEQY
TRBJ1-2 | TRBV29-1 | . | . | SVEEGARGGYGYT
TRBJ1-2 | TRBV2 | . | . | ASSDPQVKYNGYT
TRBJ1-5 | TRBV11-2 | . | TRBD1 | ASSPSGTGGYQPQH
TRBJ1-2 | TRBV7-9 | . | TRBD1 | ASSFPDRGNGYT
TRBJ2-2 | TRBV5-1 | few | TRBD2 | ASSSGLVAGELF
TRBJ1-1 | TRBV5-4 | . | . | ASSLAGIDTEAF
TRBJ1-2 | TRBV7-9 | . | . | ASSPLTGQGGRGYT
TRBJ2-7 | TRBV10-1 | few | . | ASSDSGLPPGEQY
TRBJ1-1 | TRBV30 | . | . | AWSVPGRNTEAF
TRBJ1-2 | TRBV19 | . | TRBD1 | ASTKRQGKPGYT
TRBJ2-2 | TRBV5-1 | . | TRBD1 | ASSPMWTGNTGELF
TRBJ1-2 | TRBV6-5 | . | TRBD1 | ASSYGTGGKGYT
TRBJ2-1 | TRBV6-6 | . | TRBD2 | ASSDLRGVDNEQF
TRBJ2-2 | TRBV5-4 | . | . | ASSFTGKTGELF
TRBJ2-5 | TRBV9 | . | TRBD1 | ASSHPGQGQETQY
TRBJ2-3 | TRBV15 | . | TRBD1 | ATSRGQGLDTQY
TRBJ1-2 | TRBV29-1 | . | . | SVRGGDGYT
TRBJ1-2 | TRBV29-1 | few | TRBD1 | SVEDLRETGGFPGYT
TRBJ1-2 | TRBV5-6 | . | . | ASSLERYAGYT
TRBJ1-6 | TRBV7-9 | . | . | ASNGQPRSPLH
TRBJ2-1 | TRBV7-9 | . | TRBD1 | ASSLMQGAANEQF
TRBJ2-2 | TRBV7-3 | . | TRBD1 | ASSPATGLTGELF
TRBJ1-5 | TRBV19 | . | TRBD1 | ASGQGASEPQH
TRBJ2-7 | TRBV13 | . | . | ASSSGSSYEQY
TRBJ2-7 | TRBV5-1 | . | TRBD2 | ASSPGGGAPDEQY
TRBJ1-5 | TRBV9 | . | TRBD1 | ASSVGDRGNQPQH
TRBJ1-3 | TRBV30 | . | . | AWRSHSGNTIY
TRBJ1-2 | TRBV10-3 | few | . | AIRVSPNGGYT
TRBJ1-1 | TRBV25-1 | . | TRBD1 | ASSGLGGQGSGTEAF
TRBJ1-5 | TRBV20-1 | once | TRBD1 | SASHGQGFYSRNQPQH
TRBJ2-1 | TRBV9 | . | . | ASSVSPRQGEQF